This is a list of T cell receptor beta chains from one sample in a study of shared clonotypes between healthy human individuals. The table came from immunoSEQ multiplex PCR; TCRdb's copy has only in-frame clones and leaves some out. The sample records roughly 1,600,000 clones, approximately 98.5% being singletons. Sample: naive CD4+ T cells sorted from blood. Receptors originate from a man aged 25-45 years in good health. CDR3s include the opening cysteine and the closing phenylalanine or tryptophan. D genes are given only for firm matches. Clone size is given for some rows only: seen once, a few or many times, or a class if the clone is expanded.

TRBD1,TRBJ2-1,.,20,TRBV10-1,TGCGCCAGCAGTGATCCGGGACAGGGGACAAACAGGGGAGAGATCGGTGAGCAGTTCTTC,CASSDPGQGTNRGEIGEQFF
.,TRBJ2-1,.,15,TRBV9,TGTGCCAGCAGCCCTGGGGGGAGCTCCTACAATGAGCAGTTCTTC,CASSPGGSSYNEQFF
.,TRBJ2-1,.,15,TRBV18,TGTGCCAGCTCAAGGACAGACCGATCCTACAATGAGCAGTTCTTC,CASSRTDRSYNEQFF
TRBD2,TRBJ2-1,.,16,TRBV9,TGTGCCAGCAGCGTAACGGGACTAGCGGGAGCTAATGAGCAGTTCTTC,CASSVTGLAGANEQFF
.,TRBJ2-5,.,18,TRBV5-6,TGTGCCAGCAGCTTGGTCAGGGGTATAACTAGTGGGAAGGGGGCCCAGTACTTC,CASSLVRGITSGKGAQYF
TRBD1,TRBJ2-6,.,18,TRBV9,TGTGCCAGCAGCGTCATGGACAGGGGGCGTAGAGGGGCCAACGTCCTGACTTTC,CASSVMDRGRRGANVLTF
.,TRBJ2-2,.,14,TRBV29-1,TGCAGCGTTGGAAAGGGGGTAAACACCGGGGAGCTGTTTTTT,CSVGKGVNTGELFF
.,TRBJ2-1,.,11,TRBV20-1,TGCAGTGCGAGGATGGGGGGAGAGCAGTTCTTC,CSARMGGEQFF
.,TRBJ1-1,.,13,TRBV7-9,TGTGCCAGCAGCTTACTTGAGAGCACTGAAGCTTTCTTT,CASSLLESTEAFF
TRBD1,TRBJ2-1,once,13,TRBV13,TGTGCCAGCAGGTTGGACAGGGCCGATGAGCAGTTCTTC,CASRLDRADEQFF
.,TRBJ2-2,.,15,TRBV2,TGTGCCAGCAGTGAGGAGGGCCTTAACACCGGGGAGCTGTTTTTT,CASSEEGLNTGELFF
.,TRBJ2-1,.,14,TRBV29-1,TGCAGCACGACGACAGGTCAATCCTACAATGAGCAGTTCTTC,CSTTTGQSYNEQFF
TRBD2,TRBJ2-1,.,17,TRBV19,TGTGCCAGTCTACGGACTAGCGGTGCGAGCTCCTACAATGAGCAGTTCTTC,CASLRTSGASSYNEQFF
TRBD2,TRBJ2-1,.,16,TRBV28,TGTGCCAGCAGACGAGGACTAGCGGGGGGGTACAATGAGCAGTTCTTC,CASRRGLAGGYNEQFF
.,TRBJ2-1,.,14,TRBV18,TGTGCCAGCTCACCCGCGGCAGGGTACAATGAGCAGTTCTTC,CASSPAAGYNEQFF
.,TRBJ2-1,.,14,TRBV19,TGTGCCAGTAGTATCTCGGCCATACAGGGTGAGCAGTTCTTC,CASSISAIQGEQFF
TRBD1,TRBJ1-1,.,15,TRBV5-1,TGCGCCAGCAGCTTGGTAGGGACAGGGAACACTGAAGCTTTCTTT,CASSLVGTGNTEAFF
.,TRBJ1-4,.,14,TRBV11-2,TGTGCCAGCAGCTTATTGGGGGCGAATGAAAAACTGTTTTTT,CASSLLGANEKLFF
.,TRBJ2-7,.,14,TRBV5-4,TGTGCCAGCAGTTTAGGGGAGAGTCGGGACGAGCAGTACTTC,CASSLGESRDEQYF
TRBD1,TRBJ1-1,once,15,TRBV15,TGTGCCACCAGCAAACCGACAGGGATGAACACTGAAGCTTTCTTT,CATSKPTGMNTEAFF
.,TRBJ1-5,.,13,TRBV15,TGTGCCACCAGCGGGTTACAGGATCAGCCCCAGCATTTT,CATSGLQDQPQHF
TRBD2,TRBJ2-1,.,16,TRBV5-1,TGCGCCAGCAGCTTGGTACTAGCGGGAGGGGCCAATGAGCAGTTCTTC,CASSLVLAGGANEQFF
.,TRBJ1-5,.,15,TRBV7-9,TGTGCCAGCAGCTTAGCGCTCGCAGTTGGGTCGCCCCAGCATTTT,CASSLALAVGSPQHF
.,TRBJ2-7,.,16,TRBV7-9,TGTGCCAGCAGCTCAACCACAGGGCTCGTCGCCTACGAGCAGTACTTC,CASSSTTGLVAYEQYF
.,TRBJ1-2,once,11,TRBV30,TGTGCCTGGTCAGGCCCCCATGGCTACACCTTC,CAWSGPHGYTF
TRBD1,TRBJ2-6,.,17,TRBV9,TGTGCCAGCAGCCTCGGGACAGGGGGCTTTGGGGCCAACGTCCTGACTTTC,CASSLGTGGFGANVLTF
TRBD2,TRBJ2-2,.,16,TRBV29-1,TGCAGCGTTGTCGGAACTAGCGGAATTAACACCGGGGAGCTGTTTTTT,CSVVGTSGINTGELFF
TRBD1,TRBJ2-7,once,16,TRBV11-2,TGTGCCAGCAGCCAAGTAACCGGGACAGGATCCTACGAGCAGTACTTC,CASSQVTGTGSYEQYF
TRBD2,TRBJ2-3,.,19,TRBV10-3,TGTGCCATCAGGGGACCCGGGACTAGCGGGACGACTAGCACAGATACGCAGTATTTT,CAIRGPGTSGTTSTDTQYF